These 21 T cell receptor beta chains were all obtained from the same sample, sequenced in a study of identical twins (dated by TCRdb to the mid-2010s). The library was obtained by 5' RACE. The reads were generated on an Illumina HiSeq 2000. TCRdb redid the processing of the public reads, applying fastp at Q25 and MiXCR, and retained in-frame beta chains. Each record represents a unique CDR3 protein, reported with the most common genes and DNA among its rows. The sample records around 490,000 distinct CDR3 sequences, roughly 15% of which are singletons. The ten largest make up less than 0.5% of the sample. The same data also contributed to another study, on yellow fever vaccine responses in identical twins.

The sequenced sample was CD4+ T cells sorted from blood. These receptors were obtained from a woman under 30 in good health.

The chain joins TRBV20-1 to TRBJ2-1; 9 bases match TRBD2. The CDR3 sequence is 13 residues long. V shed 3 bases, J shed 5 bases, and the junction held 2 bases outside the gene matches. Looked up from germline, CDR1 is DFQATT and CDR2 is SNEGSKA (reference sequence). The CDR3 loop reads CSARLAGNNEQFF. The DNA of the CDR3 is TGCAGTGCTAGGCTAGCGGGGAACAATGAGCAGTTCTTC.

This chain connects TRBV27 to TRBJ2-1; a possible D gene is TRBD2 (6 bases). The CDR3 spans 15 residues. V lost 6 bases, J lost 7 bases, and 19 bases lay in between. Germline V gene sequence: CDR1 MNHEY, CDR2 SMNVEV (reference sequence). CDR3: CASRHRRELVNEQFF. The DNA for the CDR3 is TGTGCCAGCAGGCATCGGCGGGAACTAGTAAATGAGCAGTTCTTC.

The chain has TRBV24-1 and TRBJ2-3; 7 bases agree with TRBD2. Germline assignment: CDR1 KGHDR and CDR2 SFDVKD. The CDR3 spans 15 residues. V dropped 1 base and J dropped 2; count of bases not matched to a gene: 2. The CDR3 here is CATSDFGGYTDTQYF. The CDR3 nucleotides are TGTGCCACCAGTGATTTCGGGGGGTACACAGATACGCAGTATTTT.

This clonotype was recorded a few times. The chain has TRBV7-9 and TRBJ2-5; 8 bases are a match to TRBD2. The germline CDR1 and CDR2 sequences are SEHNR and FQNEAQ (reference sequence). J was trimmed by 4 bases and V by 1 base; bases with no gene match: 8. This CDR3 contains 16 residues. The CDR3, as DNA: TGTGCCAGCAGCTTAGGCCCCGGGGGGGTAAGAGAGACCCAGTACTTC. It codes for CASSLGPGGVRETQYF.

This clonotype showed up just a few times. The V and J genes are TRBV6-5 and TRBJ2-3; tentatively, D is TRBD1 or TRBD2 (5 bases each). V gave up 2 bases and J gave up 1 base, with 10 bases separating them. Germline V gives CDR1 MNHEY, CDR2 SVGAGI. The CDR3 loop spans 15 amino acids. The CDR3: CASSYRGAGTDTQYF. The CDR3, as DNA: TGTGCCAGCAGTTACAGAGGGGCTGGCACAGATACGCAGTATTTT.

This clonotype came up a few times. V and J are TRBV7-2 and TRBJ2-5; the D is unclear. Germline V gives CDR1 SGHTA, CDR2 FQGNSA. The CDR3 covers 14 residues. V was shortened by 1 base and J by 3 bases, with 9 bases between the two germline ends. In DNA form, the CDR3 reads TGTGCCAGCAGCTTAGTAGGAATAGAAGAGACCCAGTACTTC. Translated: CASSLVGIEETQYF.

This clonotype occurred a few times. V and J are TRBV28 and TRBJ2-2, with D uncertain. V was pared by 10 bases and J by 3 bases, with 9 bases between. The CDR3 runs to 12 residues. The germline V gene has CDR1 MDHEN and CDR2 SYDVKM. CDR3 loop: CAIGGYTGELFF. In DNA form, the CDR3 reads TGTGCCATCGGTGGGTACACCGGGGAGCTGTTTTTT.

This clonotype showed up just a few times. The gene calls are TRBV9 and TRBJ2-1; D gene unclear. CDR1 and CDR2 from the germline V gene are SGDLS and YYNGEE. The CDR3 runs to 15 residues. V lost 0 bases, J lost 4 bases, and 11 bases lay in between. The CDR3 here is CASSVVGRQYNEQFF. The CDR3 region has the DNA TGTGCCAGCAGCGTAGTGGGTAGACAATACAATGAGCAGTTCTTC.

This chain joins TRBV5-1 and TRBJ2-4; D not certain. Germline loops: CDR1 SGHRS, CDR2 YFSETQ. This CDR3 has 17 amino acids. V lost 6 bases and J 2 bases, leaving 21 bases between the germline ends. The CDR3 sequence: CASNYTPTLSPKNIQYF. The CDR3 bases are TGCGCCAGCAACTACACCCCGACACTCTCTCCCAAAAACATTCAGTACTTC. The complete variable domain, with remaining parts taken from reference TRBV5-1 and TRBJ2-4, reads KAGVTQTPRYLIKTRGQQVTLSCSPISGHRSVSWYQQTPGQGLQFLFEYFSETQRNKGNFPGRFSGRQFSNSRSEMNVSTLELGDSALYLCASNYTPTLSPKNIQYFGAGTRLSVL.

Only a few counts were recorded for this clonotype. A much larger clone differs by one base, so this may be a read error. The chain uses TRBV9 and TRBJ2-5; 10 nucleotides agree with TRBD1. Germline loops: CDR1 SGDLS, CDR2 YYNGEE. J lost 4 bases, V lost 3 bases, and 0 bases had no gene match. CDR3 length equals 13 residues. This CDR3 is CASSGDRGETQYF. The CDR3 DNA reads as TGTGCCAGCAGCGGGGACAGGGGAGAGACCCAGTACTTC.

The table lists this clonotype with a few counts. V and J are TRBV5-5 and TRBJ2-1; 8 bases are a match to TRBD2. The CDR3 length is 18 residues. The trim removed 2 bases at V and 2 bases at J, leaving 12 bases unmatched. The germline CDR1 and CDR2 sequences are SGHKS and YYEKEE (reference sequence). In nucleotides, the CDR3 is TGTGCCAGCAGCTTAGGTAGCGGGAAATGGGGGGCCTACAATGAGCAGTTCTTC. It specifies CASSLGSGKWGAYNEQFF.

The chain carries TRBV5-1 and TRBJ2-7; 9 bases line up with TRBD1. CDR1 is SGHRS, CDR2 YFSETQ, per germline. The CDR3 spans 17 residues. J gave up 0 bases and V 4 bases, and 11 bases lay outside the gene matches. CDR3 coding DNA: TGCGCCAGCAGCCCCAGGCCCCGGACAGGGGACTCCTACGAGCAGTACTTC. It is translated as CASSPRPRTGDSYEQYF.

This clonotype is a singleton in its sample. V is TRBV12-5 and J is TRBJ2-5; D perhaps matches TRBD1 (5 bases). The V and J ends lost 5 bases and 5 bases respectively, with 18 bases between them. CDR3 length equals 15 residues. Germline V gene sequence: CDR1 LGHNT, CDR2 FRNRAP. CDR3 nucleotide sequence: TGTGCTAGTGGTCTAGGGGATATCCAGGCGGAGACCCAGTACTTC. Translating it yields CASGLGDIQAETQYF.

This clonotype was seen a handful of times. This rearrangement joins TRBV11-3 to TRBJ2-4; 10 nucleotides match TRBD2. Germline loops: CDR1 SGHNT, CDR2 YENEEA. The J segment lost 7 bases and the V segment lost 1 base, leaving 10 bases of the junction unmatched. This CDR3 contains 17 residues. The DNA for the CDR3 is TGTGCCAGCAGCTTAGCCAATTCCGGGACTAGCGTGAACATTCAGTACTTC. This translates into CASSLANSGTSVNIQYF.

This clonotype has just a few counts. The rearrangement joins TRBV6-1 to TRBJ2-4, with 7 bases matching TRBD1. The V gene's germline CDR1 is MNHNS and CDR2 SASEGT. The V gene end was trimmed by 8 bases and the J gene end by 5 bases; junction bases not matched to a gene: 9. CDR3 length equals 14 residues. In DNA, the CDR3 is TGTGCCAGCGACAGGGCTTTGGATCAAAACATTCAGTACTTC. It yields the protein CASDRALDQNIQYF.

This chain connects TRBV7-2 to TRBJ2-3; D is undetermined. CDR1 SGHTA and CDR2 FQGNSA come from the germline V gene. The CDR3 length is 14 residues. The ends were cut back, 5 bases at V and 3 bases at J, with 12 bases in the middle. The CDR3 DNA reads as TGTGCCAGCAGCCCCTGGTCCAAAACAGATACGCAGTATTTT. Amino acids: CASSPWSKTDTQYF.

The chain links TRBV11-2 to TRBJ2-1; TRBD2 aligns across 9 bases. The CDR3 sequence is 21 residues long. J lost 0 bases, V lost 5 bases, and 20 bases had no gene match. The V gene's germline CDR1 is SGHAT and CDR2 FQNNGV. Written as DNA, the CDR3 is TGTGCCAGCAGCGGAAAGGGCAGGGGGAGCGGGAGGTCGGTCTCCTACAATGAGCAGTTCTTC. This gives the protein CASSGKGRGSGRSVSYNEQFF.

This clonotype turned up a few times. This chain connects TRBV9 to TRBJ2-1; D not certain. Trimming pared 0 bases from V and 0 bases from J, leaving 7 bases between. CDR1 and CDR2 (germline): SGDLS, YYNGEE. There are 15 residues in the CDR3. The CDR3 sequence is CASSVGRSSYNEQFF. The CDR3 nucleotides are TGTGCCAGCAGCGTAGGTAGGAGCTCCTACAATGAGCAGTTCTTC. Full variable domain (outside the CDR3, taken from reference TRBV9 and TRBJ2-1): DSGVTQTPKHLITATGQRVTLRCSPRSGDLSVYWYQQSLDQGLQFLIQYYNGEERAKGNILERFSAQQFPDLHSELNLSSLELGDSALYFCASSVGRSSYNEQFFGPGTRLTVL.

The chain links TRBV20-1 to TRBJ1-2; weak D call: TRBD1 (5 bases). The CDR3 is 13 amino acids. Trimming shortened V by 5 bases and J by 8 bases, and 18 bases separated the two germline ends. Looked up from germline, CDR1 is DFQATT and CDR2 is SNEGSKA (reference sequence). In nucleotides, the CDR3 is TGCAGTGCTGAGACAGACAGTCGTTTAGGCTACACCTTC. Translated: CSAETDSRLGYTF.

This clonotype turned up a few times. The chain combines TRBV7-9 with TRBJ2-1; tentative D call: TRBD2 (5 bases). Germline V lookup: CDR1 SEHNR, CDR2 FQNEAQ (reference sequence). V lost 2 bases, J lost 0 bases, and 8 bases lay in between. This CDR3 is built from 15 residues. DNA of the CDR3: TGTGCCAGCAGCTTAAAAGCGGTCTCCTACAATGAGCAGTTCTTC. It translates to CASSLKAVSYNEQFF.

There are a few counts of this clonotype. The chain uses TRBV5-1 and TRBJ2-3, with D possibly called TRBD1 or TRBD2 (6 bases each). V dropped 0 bases and J dropped 1 base, with 18 bases sitting between them. The CDR3 spans 18 residues. CDR1 and CDR2 (germline): SGHRS, YFSETQ. CDR3 sequence (DNA): TGCGCCAGCAGCTTGGTCCCCCCAGGAGGGGGTGGCACAGATACGCAGTATTTT. It specifies CASSLVPPGGGGTDTQYF.